This T cell receptor (beta chain) was recovered during a study of blood T cell repertoires in COVID-19. Study-level information: Italy, Spain and the United States were the sources of the convalescent and acute COVID-19 samples. The analysed material was cDNA or gDNA that came from T cells, B-cell-depleted T cells, or PBMCs.

How the authors handled the data: Estimated nucleated cell counts came from reference gene primer amplification. The repertoire was sequenced with immunoSEQ multiplex PCR; TCRdb's copy has only in-frame clones and lacks some. That table supplies the V and J calls and clone size; D and trimming were determined from the DNA. The data show about 180,000 clones, about 80% seen once. Concerning this clone: A read error may produce the germline difference seen at one junction end.

The CDR3 runs 13 residues. Germline V lookup: CDR1 ENHRY, CDR2 SYGVKD. The receptor was derived from a man aged 65 to 79 with active or convalescent COVID-19. Sequencing was carried out using peripheral blood. V is TRBV10-3 and J is TRBJ2-2; maybe TRBD1 (6 bases). The CDR3 nucleotides read TGTGCCGTCAGGAGAGGGGGAAGCGGGGAGCTGTTTTTT. This translates into CAVRRGGSGELFF.